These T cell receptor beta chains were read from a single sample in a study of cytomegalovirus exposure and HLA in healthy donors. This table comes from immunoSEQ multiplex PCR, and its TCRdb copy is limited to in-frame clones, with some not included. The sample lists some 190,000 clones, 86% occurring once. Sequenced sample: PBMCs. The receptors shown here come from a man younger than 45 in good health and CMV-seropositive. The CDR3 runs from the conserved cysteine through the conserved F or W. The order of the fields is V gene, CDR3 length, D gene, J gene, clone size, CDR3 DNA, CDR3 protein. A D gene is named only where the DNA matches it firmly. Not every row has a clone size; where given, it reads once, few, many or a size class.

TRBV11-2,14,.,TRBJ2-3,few,TGTGCCAGCAGCTTTGGGCAGACCACAGATACGCAGTATTTT,CASSFGQTTDTQYF
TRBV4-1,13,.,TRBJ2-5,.,TGCGCCAGCAGCCAAGGGTACGGGGAGACCCAGTACTTC,CASSQGYGETQYF
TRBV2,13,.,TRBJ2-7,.,TGTGCCAGCAGTGGGAGCGGCGGGACCGAGCAGTACTTC,CASSGSGGTEQYF
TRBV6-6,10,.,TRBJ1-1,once,TGTGCCACATGGACGGCTGAAGCTTTCTTT,CATWTAEAFF
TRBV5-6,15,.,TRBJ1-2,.,TGTGCCTCACGGACAGTAAATCAAGCTAACTATGGCTACACCTTC,CASRTVNQANYGYTF
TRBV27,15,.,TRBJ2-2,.,TGTGCCAGCAGTTACGTGCCGGTCACCACCGGGGAGCTGTTTTTT,CASSYVPVTTGELFF
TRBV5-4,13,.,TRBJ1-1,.,TGTGCCAGCAGCTTGCGGGGGCGGGATGAAGCTTTCTTT,CASSLRGRDEAFF
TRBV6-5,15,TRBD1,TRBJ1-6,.,TGTGCCAGCAGTTACGGGGGACAGGGGGCCTCACCCCTCCACTTT,CASSYGGQGASPLHF
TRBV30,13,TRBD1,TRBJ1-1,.,TGTGCCTGGAGTGTAGTCCAGGGGGCGCGGGCTTTCTTT,CAWSVVQGARAFF
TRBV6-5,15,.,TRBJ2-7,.,TGTGCCAGCAGTTACTCCCGGGACGCATCCTACGAGCAGTACTTC,CASSYSRDASYEQYF
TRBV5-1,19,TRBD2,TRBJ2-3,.,TGCGCCAGCAGCTGGAGAGGGACTAGCGGGAGGGCCCTCGGAGATACGCAGTATTTT,CASSWRGTSGRALGDTQYF
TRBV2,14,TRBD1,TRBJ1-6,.,TGTGCCAGCAGATCCGGGACAGCAAATTCACCCCTCCACTTT,CASRSGTANSPLHF
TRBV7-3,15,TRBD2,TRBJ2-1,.,TGTGCCAGCAGCTTAAGCCTAGCGGGGCACAATGAGCAGTTCTTC,CASSLSLAGHNEQFF
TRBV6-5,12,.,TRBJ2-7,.,TGTGCCAGCGGGGACGCAACCTACGAGCAGTACTTC,CASGDATYEQYF
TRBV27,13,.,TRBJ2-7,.,TGTGCCAGCAGTCAATTCGGCACGGGCGAGCAGTACTTC,CASSQFGTGEQYF
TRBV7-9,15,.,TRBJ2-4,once,TGTGCCAGCAGCTTAGATGAGGGGACCAAAAACATTCAGTACTTC,CASSLDEGTKNIQYF
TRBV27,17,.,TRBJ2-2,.,TGTGCCAGCAGTTTATCTTTTGGGGAGCTGGGCGACGGGGAGCTGTTTTTT,CASSLSFGELGDGELFF
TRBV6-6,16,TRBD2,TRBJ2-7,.,TGTGCCAGCAGTTACCCCAGCGGAGGGAGGGTCTACGAGCAGTACTTC,CASSYPSGGRVYEQYF
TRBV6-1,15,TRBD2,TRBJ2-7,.,TGTGCCAGCAGTGAAGGGGGTAGCGGGACCTACGAGCAGTACTTC,CASSEGGSGTYEQYF
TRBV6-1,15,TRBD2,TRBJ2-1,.,TGTGCCAGCAGGCTAGCGGGAGGGCTGGTGAATGAGCAGTTCTTC,CASRLAGGLVNEQFF
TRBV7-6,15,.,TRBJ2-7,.,TGTGCCAGCAGTTCCAAGGTGCATGGCTACTACGAGCAGTACTTC,CASSSKVHGYYEQYF
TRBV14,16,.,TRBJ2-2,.,TGTGCCAGCACCTCGCTGCCGGACGGAAACACCGGGGAGCTGTTTTTT,CASTSLPDGNTGELFF
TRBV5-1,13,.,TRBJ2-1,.,TGCGCCAGCAGCTTCCGGGAATACAATGAGCAGTTCTTC,CASSFREYNEQFF
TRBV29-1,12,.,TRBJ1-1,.,TGCAGCGTTGCGCAGGGGAACACTGAAGCTTTCTTT,CSVAQGNTEAFF
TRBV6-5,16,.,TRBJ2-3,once,TGTGCCAGCAGTTCCCCGACGGACAGTTTCACAGATACGCAGTATTTT,CASSSPTDSFTDTQYF
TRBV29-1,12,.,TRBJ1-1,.,TGCAGCGTTGTTTTGGGTGACACTGAAGCTTTCTTT,CSVVLGDTEAFF
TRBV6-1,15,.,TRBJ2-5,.,TGTGCCAGCAGTGAATACGGGGGAAGCCAAGAGACCCAGTACTTC,CASSEYGGSQETQYF
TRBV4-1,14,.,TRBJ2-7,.,TGCGCCAGCAGCCAAGGGGTAGGGGCCTACGAGCAGTACTTC,CASSQGVGAYEQYF
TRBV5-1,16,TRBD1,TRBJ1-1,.,TGCGCCAGCACGTCCCAGGGGGCGATTGGGAGGACTGAAGCTTTCTTT,CASTSQGAIGRTEAFF
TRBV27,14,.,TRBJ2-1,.,TGTGCCAGCAGCCCGACTAGGACTTACAATGAGCAGTTCTTC,CASSPTRTYNEQFF
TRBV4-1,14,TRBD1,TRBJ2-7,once,TGCGCCAGCAGCCAAGATACAGGGGCCTACGAGCAGTACTTC,CASSQDTGAYEQYF
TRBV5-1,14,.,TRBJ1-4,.,TGCGCCAGCAGCTTGAATCAGGTTAATGAAAAACTGTTTTTT,CASSLNQVNEKLFF
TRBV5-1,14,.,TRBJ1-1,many,TGCGCCAGCAGCTCATTTGGGGGAACGGATGAAGCTTTCTTT,CASSSFGGTDEAFF
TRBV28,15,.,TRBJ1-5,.,TGTGCCAGCAGGATAGGGACCGTCGGTAATCAGCCCCAGCATTTT,CASRIGTVGNQPQHF
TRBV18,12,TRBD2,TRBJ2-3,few,TGTGCGGCGGGGGAGGACACAGATACGCAGTATTTT,CAAGEDTDTQYF
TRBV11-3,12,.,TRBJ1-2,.,TGTGCCAGCAGCTTATCGGGCTATGGCTACACCTTC,CASSLSGYGYTF
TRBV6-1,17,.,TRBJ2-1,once,TGTGCCAGCAGTGAAGAAGCCGCCTTCGGAGGAAACAATGAGCAGTTCTTC,CASSEEAAFGGNNEQFF
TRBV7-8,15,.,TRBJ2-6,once,TGTGCCAGCAGCTTGGGGTCTGCTGGGGCCAACGTCCTGACTTTC,CASSLGSAGANVLTF
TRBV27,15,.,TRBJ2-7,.,TGTGCCAGCTCTTCCATCGGACTTCTCTCCTACGAGCAGTACTTC,CASSSIGLLSYEQYF
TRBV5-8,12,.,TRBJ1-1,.,TGTGCCAGCAGCCTCCGTAACACTGAAGCTTTCTTT,CASSLRNTEAFF
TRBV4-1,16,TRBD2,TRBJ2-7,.,TGCGCCAGCAGCCAAGAGGGGGCGGGAGGCATCTACGAGCAGTACTTC,CASSQEGAGGIYEQYF
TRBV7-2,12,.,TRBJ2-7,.,TGTGCCAGCAGCCGTCAGGGGTACGAGCAGTACTTC,CASSRQGYEQYF
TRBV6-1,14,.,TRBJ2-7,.,TGTGCCAGCAGTGAAGCCGGGAGTGGTTACGAGCAGTACTTC,CASSEAGSGYEQYF
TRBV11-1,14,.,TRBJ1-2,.,TGTGCCAGCAGCCCGGGGGCAGAGTCTAATGGCTACACCTTC,CASSPGAESNGYTF
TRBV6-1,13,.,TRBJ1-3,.,TGTGCCAGCAGCCTGGGACATCTAAACACCATATATTTT,CASSLGHLNTIYF
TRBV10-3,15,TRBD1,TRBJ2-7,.,TGTGCCACGATGGATGCCCGGGACAGTGCCTACGAGCAGTACTTC,CATMDARDSAYEQYF
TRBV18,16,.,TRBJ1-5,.,TGTGCCAGCTCACCACCAGGGCGGCACGGCAATCAGCCCCAGCATTTT,CASSPPGRHGNQPQHF
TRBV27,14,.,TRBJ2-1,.,TGTGCCAGCAGTTTTAAGGGCAGCCACAATGAGCAGTTCTTC,CASSFKGSHNEQFF
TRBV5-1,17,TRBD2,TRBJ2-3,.,TGCGCCAGCAGCCCGGGACTAGCGGGGACTAGCACAGATACGCAGTATTTT,CASSPGLAGTSTDTQYF
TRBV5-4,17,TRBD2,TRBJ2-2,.,TGTGCCAGCAGCTTAGGGGCTAGCGGGGCCGTTACCGGGGAGCTGTTTTTT,CASSLGASGAVTGELFF
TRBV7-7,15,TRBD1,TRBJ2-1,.,TGTGCCAGCAGCCCCGGGACAGGGGGAGGCAATGAGCAGTTCTTC,CASSPGTGGGNEQFF
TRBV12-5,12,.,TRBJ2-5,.,TGTGCTAGTGGTTTGGAGGGGGAGACCCAGTACTTC,CASGLEGETQYF